This T cell receptor beta chain was documented in a study of lymphopenia after photon versus proton radiotherapy. The germline V and J ends were trimmed by 0 bases and 7 bases, with 15 bases remaining between them. The CDR3 has 15 amino acids. Germline CDR1 is MNHEY and CDR2 is SVGAGI. Concerning this clone: The target antigen is unknown.

The protocol was immunoSEQ multiplex PCR, while the TCRdb copy is restricted to in-frame clones and leaves out a portion. Of about 26,000 clones listed, roughly four fifths are singletons. Overall study results and limits: A bigger post-nadir fall in TCR diversity correlated inversely with survival time in deceased patients. Oligoclonal CD8+ Temra expansion after nadir drove photon patients' diversity drop.

This specimen consisted of peripheral blood, obtained from a patient treated with photon-based radiotherapy. This TCR came from a woman between 50 and 59 years old with pancreatic cancer. V usage is TRBV6-5 and J usage is TRBJ1-2; D perhaps matches TRBD1 (6 bases). Here the CDR3 reads CASSYSDRRAFGYTF. The CDR3 DNA reads TGTGCCAGCAGTTACTCTGACAGGAGGGCCTTTGGCTACACCTTC.